This T cell receptor beta chain was retrieved from a study of T cell responses to AZD1222 COVID-19 vaccine. Regarding the study as a whole: Repertoires were collected only later (after the peak T cell response had occurred). Spike-specific TCR depth and breadth grew after two AZD1222 doses. The donors showed a predominance of white British ancestry and of females, with possible underestimation of clonal diversity.

About this clone itself: Antigen specificity is unknown.

TCRdb's copy holds only in-frame clones and misses some; the assay was immunoSEQ multiplex PCR. The sample has about 48,000 clones; 65% to 90% are singletons. The CDR3 runs to 16 residues. V gave up 6 bases and J gave up 0 bases, with 15 bases separating them. Germline CDR1 reads MDHEN; CDR2 reads SYDVKM. Sequenced material: peripheral blood, taken 28 days after the second AZD1222 dose. The genes are TRBV28 and TRBJ2-4; TRBD1 might be the D (6 bases). The TCR comes from an adult who received the AZD1222 COVID-19 vaccine. This CDR3 reads CASRPQGFLAKNIQYF. The CDR3 DNA is TGTGCCAGCAGACCCCAGGGGTTTTTAGCCAAAAACATTCAGTACTTC.